These T cell receptor beta chains were read from a single sample in a study of blood T cells in healthy people across ages. TCRdb reprocessed the 5' RACE reads with MiXCR, giving one entry per CDR3 protein. The sample lists about 580,000 distinct CDR3 sequences; more than 45% were seen once. Sequencing was performed on blood. The receptors were sampled from a man older than 75 in good health. Both conserved end residues are part of each CDR3. D genes are given only for firm matches. A row's size may be missing; if present it is once, few, many or a size class.

size: NA; D: NA; V: TRBV9; J: TRBJ2-7; CDR3: CASSVDGGSYNEQYF; DNA: TGTGCCAGCAGCGTAGACGGAGGCTCCTACAATGAGCAGTACTTC
size: NA; D: NA; V: TRBV30; J: TRBJ1-2; CDR3: CAWSVLYGYTF; DNA: TGTGCCTGGAGTGTACTTTATGGCTACACCTTC
size: NA; D: NA; V: TRBV4-1; J: TRBJ2-1; CDR3: CATDVNNEQFF; DNA: TGCGCGACGGACGTTAACAATGAGCAGTTCTTC
size: NA; D: TRBD2; V: TRBV5-1; J: TRBJ2-7; CDR3: CASSLGGGLAVYEQYF; DNA: TGCGCCAGCAGCTTGGGCGGCGGGCTAGCGGTCTACGAGCAGTACTTC
size: NA; D: TRBD2; V: TRBV29-1; J: TRBJ2-3; CDR3: CSVEGSGGAGTDTQYF; DNA: TGCAGCGTTGAGGGTAGCGGGGGGGCCGGCACAGATACGCAGTATTTT
size: many; D: TRBD2; V: TRBV6-5; J: TRBJ2-5; CDR3: CASSYGTSGQETQYF; DNA: TGTGCCAGCAGTTACGGGACTAGCGGCCAAGAGACCCAGTACTTC
size: NA; D: TRBD2; V: TRBV2; J: TRBJ2-1; CDR3: CASSGTSGGQTYNEQFF; DNA: TGTGCCAGCAGTGGGACTAGCGGGGGCCAGACCTACAATGAGCAGTTCTTC
size: NA; D: TRBD1; V: TRBV4-2; J: TRBJ2-7; CDR3: CASSQERGQGATEQYF; DNA: TGTGCCAGCAGCCAAGAGCGAGGACAGGGGGCGACCGAGCAGTACTTC
size: once; D: TRBD1; V: TRBV20-1; J: TRBJ1-2; CDR3: CSARSASRTGIYGYTF; DNA: TGCAGTGCTAGATCAGCCTCCAGGACAGGGATCTATGGCTACACCTTC
size: NA; D: NA; V: TRBV20-1; J: TRBJ1-2; CDR3: CSARDPGRGANYYGYTF; DNA: TGCAGTGCTAGAGATCCTGGTAGGGGAGCTAACTATTATGGCTACACCTTC
size: few; D: NA; V: TRBV24-1; J: TRBJ1-2; CDR3: CATSEGNSYGYTF; DNA: TGTGCCACCAGTGAAGGGAACAGCTATGGCTACACCTTC
size: many; D: TRBD2; V: TRBV6-6; J: TRBJ2-1; CDR3: CASKRGGPVEQFF; DNA: TGTGCCAGCAAGCGGGGGGGACCAGTTGAGCAGTTCTTC
size: many; D: NA; V: TRBV6-6; J: TRBJ2-7; CDR3: CAGGPPTYEQYF; DNA: TGTGCCGGAGGACCCCCGACCTACGAGCAGTACTTC
size: NA; D: NA; V: TRBV5-1; J: TRBJ2-1; CDR3: CASSLAPGASSYNEQFF; DNA: TGCGCCAGCAGCTTGGCCCCGGGGGCCAGCTCCTACAATGAGCAGTTCTTC
size: few; D: NA; V: TRBV6-6; J: TRBJ1-5; CDR3: CASSLDNQPQHF; DNA: TGTGCCAGCAGTCTAGATAATCAGCCCCAGCATTTT
size: NA; D: TRBD2; V: TRBV18; J: TRBJ2-6; CDR3: CASSPEGLLSGANVLTF; DNA: TGTGCCAGCTCACCTGAGGGACTACTCTCTGGGGCCAACGTCCTGACTTTC
size: NA; D: NA; V: TRBV6-5; J: TRBJ1-1; CDR3: CASSERGGGSTEAFF; DNA: TGTGCCAGCAGTGAACGGGGCGGGGGGAGTACTGAAGCTTTCTTT
size: many; D: TRBD2; V: TRBV4-2; J: TRBJ2-1; CDR3: CASSQDAGGAYNEQFF; DNA: TGTGCCAGCAGCCAAGATGCGGGAGGGGCCTACAATGAGCAGTTCTTC
size: NA; D: NA; V: TRBV5-6; J: TRBJ2-5; CDR3: CASSLVGRKSQETQYF; DNA: TGTGCCAGCAGCTTGGTAGGGCGGAAGTCACAAGAGACCCAGTACTTC
size: NA; D: NA; V: TRBV3-1; J: TRBJ1-5; CDR3: CASSPQGCGQPQHF; DNA: TGTGCCAGCAGCCCTCAGGGATGCGGGCAGCCCCAGCATTTT